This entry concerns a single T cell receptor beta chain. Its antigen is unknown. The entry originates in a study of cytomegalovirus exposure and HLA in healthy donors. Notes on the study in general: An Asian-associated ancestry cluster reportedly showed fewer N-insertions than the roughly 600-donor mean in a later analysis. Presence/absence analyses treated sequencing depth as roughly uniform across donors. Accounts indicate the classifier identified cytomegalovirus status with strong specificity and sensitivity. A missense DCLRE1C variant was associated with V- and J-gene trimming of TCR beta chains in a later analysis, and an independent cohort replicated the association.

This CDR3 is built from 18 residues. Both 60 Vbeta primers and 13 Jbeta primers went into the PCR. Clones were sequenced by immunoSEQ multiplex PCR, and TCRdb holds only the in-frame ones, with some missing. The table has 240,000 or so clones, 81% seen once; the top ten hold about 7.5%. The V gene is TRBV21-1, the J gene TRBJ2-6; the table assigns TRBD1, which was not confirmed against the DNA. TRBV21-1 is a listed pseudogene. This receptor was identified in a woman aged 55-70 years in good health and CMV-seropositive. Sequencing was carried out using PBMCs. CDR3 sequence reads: CASSKLEQGGLGANVLTF. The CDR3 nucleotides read TGTGCCAGCAGCAAATTGGAACAGGGCGGTCTTGGGGCCAACGTCCTGACTTTC.